Described below is a single T cell receptor (beta chain) sequence and its context. What it recognizes is unknown. These data come from a study of T-cell memory formation after mild COVID-19. At the level of the study: The study found TCR clusters largely donor specific. General study points: While clones contracting from day 15 to 85 were balanced between CD4 and CD8, later expanders leaned CD4+.

Trimming stripped 4 bases from V and 2 bases from J, with 9 bases between. The CDR3 has 14 amino acids. Germline-derived CDR1 and CDR2 are SEHNR and FQNEAQ (reference sequence). MiXCR, applied by TCRdb to the 5' RACE reads, yields one record per CDR3 protein. The profile shows under 250,000 distinct CDR3 sequences, 15% of them singletons. This sequence joins TRBV7-9 and TRBJ2-1; D might be TRBD1 (6 bases). The sample taken for sequencing was PBMCs or a T cell subset sorted from them (not recorded which). This receptor was obtained from an adult woman who had mild COVID-19 (a few samples of this study predate the infection). Cell type and time point are not known. The CDR3 loop is CASSSEGAYNEQFF. CDR3 nucleotide sequence: TGTGCCAGCAGCTCCGAGGGGGCCTACAATGAGCAGTTCTTC.